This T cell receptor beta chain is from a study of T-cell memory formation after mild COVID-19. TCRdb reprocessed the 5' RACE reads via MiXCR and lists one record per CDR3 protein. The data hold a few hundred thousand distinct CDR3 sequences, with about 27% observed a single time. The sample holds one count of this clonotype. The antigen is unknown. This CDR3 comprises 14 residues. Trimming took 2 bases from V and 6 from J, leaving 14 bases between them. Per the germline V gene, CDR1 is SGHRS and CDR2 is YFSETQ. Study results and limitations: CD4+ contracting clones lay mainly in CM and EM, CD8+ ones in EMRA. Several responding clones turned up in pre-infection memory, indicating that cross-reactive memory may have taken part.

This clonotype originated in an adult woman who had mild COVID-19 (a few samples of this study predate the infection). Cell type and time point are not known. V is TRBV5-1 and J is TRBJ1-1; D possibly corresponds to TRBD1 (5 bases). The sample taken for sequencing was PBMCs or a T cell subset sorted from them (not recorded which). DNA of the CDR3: TGCGCCAGCAGCTTCCGACTAGGGGCCCCTGAAGCTTTCTTT. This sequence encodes CASSFRLGAPEAFF. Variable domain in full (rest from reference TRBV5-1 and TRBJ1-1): KAGVTQTPRYLIKTRGQQVTLSCSPISGHRSVSWYQQTPGQGLQFLFEYFSETQRNKGNFPGRFSGRQFSNSRSEMNVSTLELGDSALYLCASSFRLGAPEAFFGQGTRLTVV.